This TCR beta chain derives from a study of graft-versus-host responses after intestinal transplantation. This clone turned up a few times. Co-plating was performed using approximately 200,000 CFSE-labeled responder cells and approximately 200,000 irradiated, violet-dye-labeled stimulator cells. The repertoire was sequenced with immunoSEQ multiplex PCR; TCRdb's copy has only in-frame clones and lacks some. This sample has about 4,800 clones; approximately 24% occur once, and the top ten carry approximately 3.4%. V lost 6 bases, J lost 4 bases, and 10 bases lay in between. This CDR3 contains 11 residues. Germline V gene data show CDR1 as DFQATT and CDR2 as SNEGSKA (reference sequence).

The rearrangement joins TRBV20-1 to TRBJ2-7, with TRBD1 as a possible D gene (6 bases). The source was alloreactive CD4+ T cells from a mixed lymphocyte reaction culture, collected before transplantation. Noted subset: CFSE-low proliferating T cells sorted from roughly 6-day pre-transplant mixed lymphocyte reaction (GvH or HvG direction). This clonotype was sampled from a human patient who was an organ donor for intestinal transplantation. The CDR3 region has the DNA TGCAGTGCCCTGGGGGCGTACGAGCAGTACTTC. As protein: CSALGAYEQYF.